The T cell receptor beta chain under discussion was sequenced for a study of blood T cell repertoires in COVID-19. Assay: immunoSEQ multiplex PCR; the TCRdb copy retains only in-frame clones and omits some. This sample has approximately 160,000 clones, with more than 85% found just once. The germline V gene has CDR1 SGHRS and CDR2 YFSETQ. V shed 2 bases and J shed 3 bases, with 10 bases lying between them. The CDR3 has 14 residues. The chain recombines TRBV5-1 with TRBJ2-3; D perhaps matches TRBD2 (5 bases). This clonotype originated in a man in his sixties with COVID-19, enrolled during active disease. The sample comprised peripheral blood. This CDR3 reads CASSFEGRTDTQYF. DNA of the CDR3: TGCGCCAGCAGCTTCGAGGGCAGAACAGATACGCAGTATTTT.